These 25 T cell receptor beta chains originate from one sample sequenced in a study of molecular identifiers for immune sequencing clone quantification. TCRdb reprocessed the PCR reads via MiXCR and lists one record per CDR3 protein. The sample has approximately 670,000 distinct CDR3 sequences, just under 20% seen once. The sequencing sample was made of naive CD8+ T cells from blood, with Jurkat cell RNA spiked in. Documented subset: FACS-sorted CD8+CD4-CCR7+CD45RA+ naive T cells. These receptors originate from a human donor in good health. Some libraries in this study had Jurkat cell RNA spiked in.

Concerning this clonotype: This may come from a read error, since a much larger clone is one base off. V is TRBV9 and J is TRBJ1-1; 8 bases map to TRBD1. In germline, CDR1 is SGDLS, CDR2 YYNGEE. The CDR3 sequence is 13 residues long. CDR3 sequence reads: CASSVDRGAEASF. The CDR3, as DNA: TGTGCCAGCAGCGTAGACAGGGGGGCTGAAGCTTCCTTT.

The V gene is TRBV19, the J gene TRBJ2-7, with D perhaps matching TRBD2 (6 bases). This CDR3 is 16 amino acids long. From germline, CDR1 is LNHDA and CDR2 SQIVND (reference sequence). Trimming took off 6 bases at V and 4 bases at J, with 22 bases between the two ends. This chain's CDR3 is CASSSGLRARSYEQYF. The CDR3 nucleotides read TGTGCCAGTAGCAGCGGGCTCAGGGCGCGGAGTTACGAGCAGTACTTC.

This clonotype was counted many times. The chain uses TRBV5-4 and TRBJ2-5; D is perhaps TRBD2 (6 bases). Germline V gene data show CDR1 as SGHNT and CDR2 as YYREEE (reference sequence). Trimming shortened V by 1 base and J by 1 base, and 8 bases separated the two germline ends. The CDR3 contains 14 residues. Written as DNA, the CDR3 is TGTGCCAGCAGCTTGAGGAGGGGCCAAGAGACCCAGTACTTC. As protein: CASSLRRGQETQYF.

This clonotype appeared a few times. The CDR3: CASSEALAGNTIYF. Here the CDR3 DNA reads TGTGCCAGCAGTGAAGCGCTTGCTGGAAACACCATATATTTT. V usage is TRBV2 and J usage is TRBJ1-3; unclear D gene. Between the trimmed V and J ends, which lost 0 bases and 2 bases, there was a span of 5 bases. The germline V gene has CDR1 SNHLY and CDR2 FYNNEI. The CDR3 length is 14 residues.

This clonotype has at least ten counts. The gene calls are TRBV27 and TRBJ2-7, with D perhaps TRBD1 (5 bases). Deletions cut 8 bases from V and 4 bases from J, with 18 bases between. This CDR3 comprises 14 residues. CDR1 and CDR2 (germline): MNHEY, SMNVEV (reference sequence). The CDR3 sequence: CASRSIGQSYEQYF. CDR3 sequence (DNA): TGTGCCAGCCGGAGTATAGGACAATCGTACGAGCAGTACTTC.

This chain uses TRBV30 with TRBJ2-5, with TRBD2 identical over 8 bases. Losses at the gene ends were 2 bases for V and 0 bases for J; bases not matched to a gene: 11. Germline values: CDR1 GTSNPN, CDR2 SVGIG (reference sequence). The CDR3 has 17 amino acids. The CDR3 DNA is TGTGCCTGGAGTCGCCTACAGCGGGGGAACCACCAAGAGACCCAGTACTTC. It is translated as CAWSRLQRGNHQETQYF.

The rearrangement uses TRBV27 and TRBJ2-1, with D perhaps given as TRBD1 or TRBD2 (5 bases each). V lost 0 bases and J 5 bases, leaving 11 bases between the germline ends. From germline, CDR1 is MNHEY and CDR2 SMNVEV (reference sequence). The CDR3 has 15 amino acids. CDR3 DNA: TGTGCCAGCAGTTTATCGGCAGGGAGCAACAATGAGCAGTTCTTC. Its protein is CASSLSAGSNNEQFF.

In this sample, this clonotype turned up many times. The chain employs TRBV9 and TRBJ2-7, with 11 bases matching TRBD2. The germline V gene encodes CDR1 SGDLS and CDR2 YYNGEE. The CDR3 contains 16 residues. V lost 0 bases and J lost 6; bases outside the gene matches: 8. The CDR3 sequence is CASSVESSGGATEQYF. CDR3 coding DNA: TGTGCCAGCAGCGTAGAGAGTAGCGGGGGGGCCACCGAGCAGTACTTC.

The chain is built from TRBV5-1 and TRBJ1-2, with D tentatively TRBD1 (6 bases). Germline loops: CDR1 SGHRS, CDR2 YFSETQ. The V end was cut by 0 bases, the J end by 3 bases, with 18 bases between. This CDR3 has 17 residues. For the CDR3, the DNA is TGCGCCAGCAGCTTGGTCCCCCGGCAGGGGATGGACTATGGCTACACCTTC. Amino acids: CASSLVPRQGMDYGYTF.

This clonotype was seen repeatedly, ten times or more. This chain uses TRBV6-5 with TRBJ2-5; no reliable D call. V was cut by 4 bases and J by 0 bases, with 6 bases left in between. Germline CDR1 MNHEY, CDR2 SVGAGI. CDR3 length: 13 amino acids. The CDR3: CASSWGYQETQYF. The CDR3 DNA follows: TGTGCCAGCAGTTGGGGTTACCAAGAGACCCAGTACTTC.

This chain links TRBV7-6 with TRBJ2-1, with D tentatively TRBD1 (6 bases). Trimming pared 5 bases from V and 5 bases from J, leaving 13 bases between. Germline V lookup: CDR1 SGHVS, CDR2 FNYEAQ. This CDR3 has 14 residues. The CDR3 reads CASSQRTDNNEQFF. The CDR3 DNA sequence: TGTGCCAGCAGCCAGCGGACAGATAACAATGAGCAGTTCTTC. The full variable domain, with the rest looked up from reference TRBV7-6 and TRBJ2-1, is GAGVSQSPRYKVTKRGQDVALRCDPISGHVSLYWYRQALGQGPEFLTYFNYEAQQDKSGLPNDRFSAERPEGSISTLTIQRTEQRDSAMYRCASSQRTDNNEQFFGPGTRLTVL.

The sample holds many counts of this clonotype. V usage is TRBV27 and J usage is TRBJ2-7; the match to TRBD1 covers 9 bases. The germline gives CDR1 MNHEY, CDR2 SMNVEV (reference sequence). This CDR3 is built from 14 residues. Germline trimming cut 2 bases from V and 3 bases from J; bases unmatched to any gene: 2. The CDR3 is CASSLRGQGYEQYF. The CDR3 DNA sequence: TGTGCCAGCAGTTTACGGGGACAGGGCTACGAGCAGTACTTC.

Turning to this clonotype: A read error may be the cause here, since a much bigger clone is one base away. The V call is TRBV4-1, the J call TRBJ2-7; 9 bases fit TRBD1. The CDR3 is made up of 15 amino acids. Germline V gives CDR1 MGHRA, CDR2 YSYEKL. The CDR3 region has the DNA TGCGCCAGCAGCGAGCCGGGACAGGGTCTGTACGAGCAGCACTTC. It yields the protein CASSEPGQGLYEQHF.

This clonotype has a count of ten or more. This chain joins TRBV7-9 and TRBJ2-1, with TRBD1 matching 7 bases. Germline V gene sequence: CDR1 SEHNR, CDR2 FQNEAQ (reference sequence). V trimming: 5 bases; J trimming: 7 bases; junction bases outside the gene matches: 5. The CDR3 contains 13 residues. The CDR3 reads CASSADRDNEQFF. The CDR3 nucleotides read TGTGCCAGCAGCGCAGACAGGGATAATGAGCAGTTCTTC. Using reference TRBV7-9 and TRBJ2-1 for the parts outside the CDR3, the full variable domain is DTGVSQNPRHKITKRGQNVTFRCDPISEHNRLYWYRQTLGQGPEFLTYFQNEAQLEKSRLLSDRFSAERPKGSFSTLEIQRTEQGDSAMYLCASSADRDNEQFFGPGTRLTVL.

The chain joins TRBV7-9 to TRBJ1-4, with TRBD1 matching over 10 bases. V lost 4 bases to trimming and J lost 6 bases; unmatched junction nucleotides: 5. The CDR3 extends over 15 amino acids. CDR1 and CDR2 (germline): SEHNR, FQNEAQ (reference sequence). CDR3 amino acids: CASSYWTGGDEKLFF. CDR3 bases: TGTGCCAGCAGCTACTGGACAGGGGGTGATGAAAAACTGTTTTTT. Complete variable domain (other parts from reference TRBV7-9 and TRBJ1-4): DTGVSQNPRHKITKRGQNVTFRCDPISEHNRLYWYRQTLGQGPEFLTYFQNEAQLEKSRLLSDRFSAERPKGSFSTLEIQRTEQGDSAMYLCASSYWTGGDEKLFFGSGTQLSVL.

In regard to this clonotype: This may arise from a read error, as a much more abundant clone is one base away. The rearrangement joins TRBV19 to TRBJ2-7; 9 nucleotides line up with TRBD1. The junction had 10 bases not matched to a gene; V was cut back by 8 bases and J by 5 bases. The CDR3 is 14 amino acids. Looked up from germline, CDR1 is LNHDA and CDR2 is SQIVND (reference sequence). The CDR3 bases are TGTGCCAGTGGTCCTTGGACAGGGGCCCACGAGCAGTACTTC. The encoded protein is CASGPWTGAHEQYF.

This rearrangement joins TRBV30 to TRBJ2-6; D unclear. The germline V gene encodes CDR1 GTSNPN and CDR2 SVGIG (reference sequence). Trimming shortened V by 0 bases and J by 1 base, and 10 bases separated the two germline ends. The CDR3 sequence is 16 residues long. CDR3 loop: CAWSVLFQSGANVLTF. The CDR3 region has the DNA TGTGCCTGGAGTGTACTGTTCCAGTCTGGGGCCAACGTCCTGACTTTC.

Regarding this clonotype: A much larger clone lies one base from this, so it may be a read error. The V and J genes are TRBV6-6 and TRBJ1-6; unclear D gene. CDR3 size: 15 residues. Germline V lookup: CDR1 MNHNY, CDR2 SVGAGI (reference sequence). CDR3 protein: CALLIGSSYSSPLHF. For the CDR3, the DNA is TGTGCCTTACTAATTGGGAGCTCCTATAGTTCACCCCTCCACTTT.

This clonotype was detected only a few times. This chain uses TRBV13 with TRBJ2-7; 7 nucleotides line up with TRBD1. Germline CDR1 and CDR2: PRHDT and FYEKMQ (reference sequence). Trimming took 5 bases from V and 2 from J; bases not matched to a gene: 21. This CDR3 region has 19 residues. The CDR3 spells CASSALRDRESSLTYEQYF. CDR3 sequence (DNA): TGTGCCAGCAGCGCCCTCCGAGACAGGGAATCTTCATTAACCTACGAGCAGTACTTC.

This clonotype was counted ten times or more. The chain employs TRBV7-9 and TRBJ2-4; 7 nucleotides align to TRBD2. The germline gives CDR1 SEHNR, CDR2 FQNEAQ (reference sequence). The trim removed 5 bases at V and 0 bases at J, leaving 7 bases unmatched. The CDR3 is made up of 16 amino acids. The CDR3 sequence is CASSPGLPEAKNIQYF. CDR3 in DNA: TGTGCCAGCAGCCCGGGACTACCCGAAGCCAAAAACATTCAGTACTTC.

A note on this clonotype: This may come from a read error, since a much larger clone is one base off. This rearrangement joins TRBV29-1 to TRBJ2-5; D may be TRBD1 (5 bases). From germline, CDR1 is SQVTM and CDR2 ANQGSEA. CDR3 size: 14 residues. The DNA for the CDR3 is TGCAGCGTTGAACTAGTAGGGGTCCAAGAGGCCCAGTACTTC. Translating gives CSVELVGVQEAQYF.

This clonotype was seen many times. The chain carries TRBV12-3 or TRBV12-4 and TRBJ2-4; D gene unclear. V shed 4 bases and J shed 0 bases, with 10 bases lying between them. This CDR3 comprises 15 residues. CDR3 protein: CASSWEYLAKNIQYF. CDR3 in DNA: TGTGCCAGCAGTTGGGAATATCTAGCCAAAAACATTCAGTACTTC.

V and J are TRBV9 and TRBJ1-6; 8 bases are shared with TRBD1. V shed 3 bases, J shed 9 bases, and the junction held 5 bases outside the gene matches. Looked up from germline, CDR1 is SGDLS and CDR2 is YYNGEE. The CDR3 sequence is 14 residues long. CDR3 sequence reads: CASSEDRVRSPLHF. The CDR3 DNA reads TGTGCCAGCAGCGAGGACAGGGTACGTTCACCCCTCCACTTT.

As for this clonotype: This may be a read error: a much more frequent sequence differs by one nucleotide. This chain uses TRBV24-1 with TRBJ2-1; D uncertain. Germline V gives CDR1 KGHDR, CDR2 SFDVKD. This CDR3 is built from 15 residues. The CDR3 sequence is CATGDLATPYNEQFF. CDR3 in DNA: TGTGCCACCGGTGATTTGGCGACGCCTTACAATGAGCAGTTCTTC.

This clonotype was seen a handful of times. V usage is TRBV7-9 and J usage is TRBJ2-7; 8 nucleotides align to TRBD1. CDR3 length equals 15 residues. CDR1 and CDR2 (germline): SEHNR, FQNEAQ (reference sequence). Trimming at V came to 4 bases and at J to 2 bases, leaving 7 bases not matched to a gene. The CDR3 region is CASSSTTGEPYEQYF. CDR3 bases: TGTGCCAGCAGCTCTACGACAGGGGAACCCTACGAGCAGTACTTC. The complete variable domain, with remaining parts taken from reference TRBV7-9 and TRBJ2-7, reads DTGVSQNPRHKITKRGQNVTFRCDPISEHNRLYWYRQTLGQGPEFLTYFQNEAQLEKSRLLSDRFSAERPKGSFSTLEIQRTEQGDSAMYLCASSSTTGEPYEQYFGPGTRLTVT.